A single sample is the source of the 26 T cell receptor beta chains below, sequenced in a study of a mutant IDH1 vaccine in newly diagnosed glioma. Described time point: week 5, during vaccination. All doses held 300 ug of mutant IDH1 20-mer peptide, with topical imiquimod. Repertoires were generated with immunoSEQ multiplex PCR, while TCRdb's copy carries only in-frame clones and drops some. The sample holds approximately 38,000 clones, approximately 83% seen once. Which antigens these TCRs recognize remains unknown. The sequencing used PBMCs, collected from a glioma patient whose treatment included an IDH1 peptide vaccine. These receptors originate from a man aged 40-49 years with glioma.

The rearrangement joins TRBV27 to TRBJ2-7; D is tentatively TRBD1 or TRBD2 (6 bases each). Germline V gene data show CDR1 as MNHEY and CDR2 as SMNVEV (reference sequence). CDR3 size: 14 residues. Trimming removed 6 bases at V and 4 bases at J, with 16 bases between. This CDR3 is CASSRRGLDYEQYF. DNA of the CDR3: TGTGCCAGCAGCCGCCGGGGGCTTGATTACGAGCAGTACTTC.

A single count supports this clone. The V and J genes are TRBV6-6 and TRBJ1-1; tentatively, D is TRBD1 (5 bases). V was pared by 2 bases and J by 8 bases, with 12 bases between. Germline CDR1 MNHNY, CDR2 SVGAGI (reference sequence). CDR3 length: 13 amino acids. In DNA form, the CDR3 reads TGTGCCAGCAGTTACACAGGAAACGCCGAAGCTTTCTTT. This gives the protein CASSYTGNAEAFF.

This chain connects TRBV5-6 to TRBJ1-3; D is perhaps TRBD1 (6 bases). CDR1 is SGHDT, CDR2 YYEEEE, per germline. This CDR3 is built from 14 residues. V lost 3 bases, J lost 4 bases, and 11 bases lay in between. CDR3 nucleotides: TGTGCCAGCAGCTCTGGGGGCGCCGGAAACACCATATATTTT. Translating gives CASSSGGAGNTIYF.

In its sample, this clone was seen a few times. V gene TRBV4-2 combines with J gene TRBJ2-2; D unclear. This CDR3 spans 11 amino acids. The germline V gene has CDR1 LGHNA and CDR2 YNFKEQ. V shed 4 bases and J shed 7 bases, with 4 bases lying between them. The CDR3 nucleotides read TGTGCCAGCAGCCGAGGCGGGGAGCTGTTTTTT. Its translation is CASSRGGELFF.

The rearrangement joins TRBV13 to TRBJ2-7, with D perhaps TRBD2 (5 bases). Per the germline V gene, CDR1 is PRHDT and CDR2 is FYEKMQ (reference sequence). This CDR3 contains 13 residues. The germline V and J ends were trimmed by 0 bases and 3 bases, with 6 bases remaining between them. For the CDR3, the DNA is TGTGCCAGCAGCTTAGGCCGGGGCTACGAGCAGTACTTC. Translated: CASSLGRGYEQYF.

The chain uses TRBV6-5 and TRBJ2-1, with 13 bases identical to TRBD2. J gave up 8 bases and V 6 bases, and 7 bases lay outside the gene matches. The CDR3 loop spans 15 amino acids. The germline V gene encodes CDR1 MNHEY and CDR2 SVGAGI. The CDR3 coding sequence is TGTGCCAGCAGACTCGGACTAGCGGGAGTCTATGAGCAGTTCTTC. Translating gives CASRLGLAGVYEQFF.

The rearrangement uses TRBV5-8 and TRBJ2-2, with D possibly matching TRBD2 (6 bases). Trimming left V 4 bases short and J 5 bases short, with 12 bases between. Germline-derived CDR1 and CDR2 are SGHTS and YDEGEE. The CDR3 has 14 residues. The CDR3 sequence is CASSAGLATGELFF. The CDR3 DNA reads TGTGCCAGCAGCGCGGGACTCGCGACCGGGGAGCTGTTTTTT.

The chain has TRBV5-1 and TRBJ1-5; D unclear. The CDR3 has 15 residues. V lost 0 bases and J 0 bases, leaving 7 bases between the germline ends. The germline V gene encodes CDR1 SGHRS and CDR2 YFSETQ. CDR3 bases: TGCGCCAGCAGCTTGGAGGGATATAGCAATCAGCCCCAGCATTTT. Translated: CASSLEGYSNQPQHF.

The chain employs TRBV18 and TRBJ2-3, with D possibly TRBD2 on 5 matching bases. V was cut by 0 bases and J by 5 bases, with 9 bases left in between. This CDR3 has 14 residues. The germline V gene has CDR1 KGHSH and CDR2 LQKENI. The CDR3 coding sequence is TGTGCCAGCTCACCACCCGGGGTTAGAGATACGCAGTATTTT. Amino acids: CASSPPGVRDTQYF. Variable domain in full (rest from reference TRBV18 and TRBJ2-3): NAGVMQNPRHLVRRRGQEARLRCSPMKGHSHVYWYRQLPEEGLKFMVYLQKENIIDESGMPKERFSAEFPKEGPSILRIQQVVRGDSAAYFCASSPPGVRDTQYFGPGTRLTVL.

The CDR3 DNA is TGTGCCAGCAGCCATCGGGACAGGGGGCGCAGAAATAATGAAAAACTGTTTTTT. The encoded protein is CASSHRDRGRRNNEKLFF. V gene TRBV12-1 combines with J gene TRBJ1-4; TRBD1 is taken as the D call from the table, unchecked against the DNA. TRBV12-1 is classified as a pseudogene. CDR3 size: 18 residues.

The V and J genes are TRBV19 and TRBJ2-1; 13 bases are a match to TRBD2. The CDR3 length is 15 residues. CDR1 is LNHDA, CDR2 SQIVND, per germline (reference sequence). With V trimmed by 6 bases and J by 10 bases, 9 bases remained unmatched. CDR3 DNA sequence: TGTGCCAGTAGGGAGACTAGCGGGAGGTACGGCGAGCAGTTCTTC. Protein sequence: CASRETSGRYGEQFF.

The rearrangement joins TRBV18 to TRBJ2-7; 8 bases map to TRBD1. With 8 bases clipped from V and 1 base from J, the junction kept 7 bases outside the gene matches. Germline loops: CDR1 KGHSH, CDR2 LQKENI. This CDR3 region has 14 residues. CDR3 sequence reads: CASRPGQASYEQYF. The CDR3 nucleotides read TGTGCCAGCCGGCCGGGACAGGCATCCTACGAGCAGTACTTC.

The chain employs TRBV6-6 and TRBJ1-2, with D unresolved. CDR3 size: 15 residues. In germline, CDR1 is MNHNY, CDR2 SVGAGI (reference sequence). Trimming removed 0 bases from V and 1 base from J, with 9 bases in between. In nucleotides, the CDR3 is TGTGCCAGCAGTTACTCGATTGGGGATAACTATGGCTACACCTTC. Its translation is CASSYSIGDNYGYTF.

This clone occurred once. The chain is built from TRBV6-5 and TRBJ1-3; weak D call: TRBD1 (5 bases). The length of the CDR3 is 15 residues. Trimming stripped 4 bases from V and 0 bases from J, with 10 bases between. The germline gives CDR1 MNHEY, CDR2 SVGAGI. DNA of the CDR3: TGTGCCAGCAGTTCTACAGGCCTCTCTGGAAACACCATATATTTT. This encodes CASSSTGLSGNTIYF.

This clone is a singleton in its sample. This chain connects TRBV2 to TRBJ1-1; no clear D gene. Germline V CDR1 and CDR2: SNHLY, FYNNEI. Trimming cost V 2 bases and J 5 bases, with 12 bases left between them. The CDR3 totals 14 residues. The CDR3 DNA reads as TGTGCCAGCAGTGAATACTTCGGGCAGACTGAAGCTTTCTTT. It yields the protein CASSEYFGQTEAFF.

V and J are TRBV25-1 and TRBJ2-5; the D gene is possibly TRBD1 (6 bases). Trimming left V 6 bases short and J 6 bases short, with 14 bases between. The germline CDR1 and CDR2 sequences are MGHDK and SYGVNS. This CDR3 region has 13 residues. The CDR3 reads CASRSEGEKTQYF. In nucleotides, the CDR3 is TGTGCCAGCAGATCAGAGGGGGAAAAGACCCAGTACTTC.

This clone was detected once. The chain couples TRBV28 to TRBJ2-7, with D hard to call. The germline V gene has CDR1 MDHEN and CDR2 SYDVKM. The V end was cut by 8 bases, the J end by 5 bases, with 10 bases between. The CDR3 loop spans 11 amino acids. CDR3 loop: CASVSDHEQYF. The CDR3 coding sequence is TGTGCCAGCGTCTCGGATCACGAGCAGTACTTC.

The genes are TRBV6-5 and TRBJ2-2, with TRBD1 as a possible D gene (6 bases). V gave up 7 bases and J gave up 1 base, with 13 bases separating them. CDR3 length: 15 residues. Germline V gene sequence: CDR1 MNHEY, CDR2 SVGAGI. CDR3 sequence: CASTMGQMNTGELFF. CDR3 coding DNA: TGTGCCAGCACCATGGGACAAATGAACACCGGGGAGCTGTTTTTT.

V gene TRBV5-5 combines with J gene TRBJ2-7; no clear D gene. CDR3 length: 15 amino acids. V was trimmed by 0 bases and J by 4 bases, leaving 14 bases between them. Germline V gene lookup returns CDR1 SGHKS and CDR2 YYEKEE (reference sequence). The CDR3 sequence is CASSLALSAAYEQYF. CDR3 in DNA: TGTGCCAGCAGCTTGGCCCTTTCGGCAGCTTACGAGCAGTACTTC.

The rearrangement links TRBV9 to TRBJ2-1; 8 bases are shared with TRBD2. Germline CDR1 is SGDLS and CDR2 is YYNGEE. After removal of 0 bases from V and 3 bases from J, the junction contained 8 bases not matched to a gene. The CDR3 length is 17 residues. DNA of the CDR3: TGTGCCAGCAGCGTAGAAAGCGGGAGTCGCTACTACAATGAGCAGTTCTTC. This gives the protein CASSVESGSRYYNEQFF.

This clone showed up just once. CDR3: CAISDPLGGPQGKGGGGELFF. CDR3 DNA: TGTGCCATCAGTGACCCCCTCGGGGGTCCACAAGGGAAAGGGGGAGGCGGGGAGCTGTTTTTT. V is TRBV10-3 and J is TRBJ2-2; D may correspond to TRBD1 or TRBD2 (6 bases each). This CDR3 spans 21 amino acids. V shed 3 bases and J shed 7 bases, with 33 bases lying between them. CDR1 is ENHRY, CDR2 SYGVKD, per germline.

The chain combines TRBV7-2 with TRBJ1-3; D not certain. The CDR3 runs 16 residues. Germline V CDR1 and CDR2: SGHTA, FQGNSA. The V gene lost 4 bases and the J gene lost 0 bases, with 13 bases spanning the gap. The CDR3 spells CASSSQAQISGNTIYF. As DNA, the CDR3 is TGTGCCAGCAGCTCTCAGGCACAGATCTCTGGAAACACCATATATTTT.

This rearrangement joins TRBV10-1 to TRBJ2-7, with a possible D match to TRBD2 (6 bases). The CDR3 loop spans 13 amino acids. V lost 4 bases and J 4 bases, leaving 11 bases between the germline ends. Germline V CDR1 and CDR2: WNHNN, SYGVQD (reference sequence). CDR3 sequence (DNA): TGCGCCAGCAGTGGTCGGGAGTGGTACGAGCAGTACTTC. Translation gives CASSGREWYEQYF.

V is TRBV10-3 and J is TRBJ2-7; D ambiguous. V lost 4 bases and J lost 4, with 11 bases in between. Germline CDR1 is ENHRY and CDR2 is SYGVKD. This CDR3 has 13 residues. This CDR3 is CAISGEGLYEQYF. CDR3 DNA sequence: TGTGCCATCAGTGGCGAAGGTTTATACGAGCAGTACTTC.

This clone came up once. This chain links TRBV4-3 with TRBJ2-7; 8 bases are a match to TRBD2. The CDR3 loop spans 15 amino acids. Trimming removed 4 bases from V and 6 bases from J; junction bases left unmatched: 11. Germline CDR1 is LGHNA and CDR2 is YSLEER. CDR3 DNA: TGCGCCAGCAGCCTCACCGGGACTAGGACCACCGAGCAGTACTTC. It encodes CASSLTGTRTTEQYF.

The chain joins TRBV19 to TRBJ2-3; the match to TRBD1 covers 9 bases. Germline CDR1 is LNHDA and CDR2 is SQIVND (reference sequence). The CDR3 is 15 amino acids. The V gene end was trimmed by 3 bases and the J gene end by 4 bases; junction bases not matched to a gene: 5. The DNA of the CDR3 is TGTGCCAGTAGTATTTTGGGGACAGGGCCAGATACGCAGTATTTT. Translating it yields CASSILGTGPDTQYF.